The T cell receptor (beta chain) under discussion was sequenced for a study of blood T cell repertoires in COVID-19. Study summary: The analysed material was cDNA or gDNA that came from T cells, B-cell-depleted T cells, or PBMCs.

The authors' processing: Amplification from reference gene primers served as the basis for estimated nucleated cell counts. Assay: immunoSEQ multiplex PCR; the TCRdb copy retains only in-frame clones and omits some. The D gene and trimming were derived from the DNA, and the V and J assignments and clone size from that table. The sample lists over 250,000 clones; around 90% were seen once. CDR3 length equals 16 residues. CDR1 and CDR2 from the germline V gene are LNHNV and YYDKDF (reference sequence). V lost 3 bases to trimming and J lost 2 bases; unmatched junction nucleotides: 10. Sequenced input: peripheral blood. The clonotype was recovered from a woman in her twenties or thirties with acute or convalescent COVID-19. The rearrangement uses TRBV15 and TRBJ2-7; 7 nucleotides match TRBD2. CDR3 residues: CATSSTFGAGAYEQYF. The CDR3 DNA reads TGTGCCACCAGCAGTACTTTTGGGGCGGGAGCCTACGAGCAGTACTTC.